Shown below are 9 T cell receptor beta chains from a single sample sequenced in a study of naive and memory T cell subsets listed by TCRdb under 2017. General findings and caveats noted by the study authors: A few larger clonotypes were found in naive repertoires, especially CD8, and these larger clonotypes were possibly memory cells re-expressing CD45RA.

These receptors' targets are unknown. Receptors were amplified or captured by UMI-ligation and nested PCR. Sequenced on an Illumina MiSeq. An equimolar mix of two oligonucleotides covering both TRBC1 and TRBC2 was used as the beta constant-region primer. Four rounds of PCR, combining the SP2 primer with nested alpha and beta constant-region primers, were used to amplify the ligated cDNA. The raw public data were reprocessed by TCRdb itself: fastp quality trimming at Q25, MiXCR clonotype calling, in-frame beta chains only. Each record represents a unique CDR3 protein, reported with the most common genes and DNA among its rows. This sample gives approximately 100,000 distinct CDR3 sequences in total; around 13% of them show up just once. Approximately 2.8% of the sample comes from the top ten. The specimen sequenced was naive CD8+ T cells from blood. In light of the paper, this sample's cell subset or site label describes: naive T cells, CD45RA high CD27+. These receptors were obtained from a human donor in good health.

This CDR3 reads CASSFRTGEYTEAFF. For the CDR3, the DNA is TGTGCCAGCAGCTTTAGGACAGGAGAGTACACTGAAGCTTTCTTT. V is TRBV5-5 and J is TRBJ1-1; 7 nucleotides align to TRBD1. The junction had 7 bases not matched to a gene; V was cut back by 2 bases and J by 3 bases. CDR1 and CDR2 (germline): SGHKS, YYEKEE (reference sequence). The CDR3 runs 15 residues.

This clonotype was detected many times. The rearrangement uses TRBV19 and TRBJ1-1; no reliable D call. The CDR3 consists of 12 residues. V gave up 10 bases and J gave up 4 bases, with 13 bases separating them. Germline V gives CDR1 LNHDA, CDR2 SQIVND (reference sequence). The CDR3 loop reads CATGYLGTEAFF. The CDR3 coding sequence is TGTGCCACAGGTTACTTGGGCACTGAAGCTTTCTTT.

The V call is TRBV27, the J call TRBJ2-7; 12 nucleotides align to TRBD2. The CDR3 length is 15 residues. Germline CDR1 and CDR2: MNHEY and SMNVEV (reference sequence). After removal of 6 bases from V and 4 bases from J, the junction contained 7 bases not matched to a gene. The CDR3, as DNA: TGTGCCAGCAGCCCCGGACTAGCGGGGTTATACGAGCAGTACTTC. It is translated as CASSPGLAGLYEQYF.

This clonotype appeared a few times. This rearrangement joins TRBV4-3 to TRBJ2-3; D possibly uses TRBD1 or TRBD2 (6 bases each). The ends were cut back, 4 bases at V and 6 bases at J, with 23 bases in the middle. The CDR3 is made up of 17 amino acids. Per germline, CDR1 LGHNA and CDR2 YSLEER. CDR3 bases: TGCGCCAGCAGCCCCCGAGCGGGCTGGACAGATGCTGATACGCAGTATTTT. It encodes CASSPRAGWTDADTQYF.

This clonotype has ten or more counts. The CDR3, as DNA: TGTGCCAGTAGTACAGGGGGCTACGAGCAGTACTTC. This translates into CASSTGGYEQYF. This sequence joins TRBV19 and TRBJ2-7; 7 bases are a match to TRBD1. The CDR3 covers 12 residues. J was trimmed by 3 bases and V by 4 bases; bases with no gene match: 0. Germline V gene lookup returns CDR1 LNHDA and CDR2 SQIVND (reference sequence). The full variable domain, completed using reference TRBV19 and TRBJ2-7, is DGGITQSPKYLFRKEGQNVTLSCEQNLNHDAMYWYRQDPGQGLRLIYYSQIVNDFQKGDIAEGYSVSREKKESFPLTVTSAQKNPTAFYLCASSTGGYEQYFGPGTRLTVT.

CDR3: CASSSLRGPTNTGELFF. The CDR3, as DNA: TGTGCCAGCAGCTCCCTCCGGGGGCCTACGAACACCGGGGAGCTGTTTTTT. The chain is built from TRBV7-2 and TRBJ2-2, with D perhaps given as TRBD1 or TRBD2 (6 bases each). The germline V gene has CDR1 SGHTA and CDR2 FQGNSA. The CDR3 sequence is 17 residues long. V lost 4 bases and J 0 bases, leaving 15 bases between the germline ends. Full variable domain (missing parts from reference TRBV7-2 and TRBJ2-2): GAGVSQSPSNKVTEKGKDVELRCDPISGHTALYWYRQSLGQGLEFLIYFQGNSAPDKSGLPSDRFSAERTGGSVSTLTIQRTQQEDSAVYLCASSSLRGPTNTGELFFGEGSRLTVL.

This clonotype occurred many times. This chain links TRBV4-3 with TRBJ2-1, with TRBD2 matching 11 bases. Germline V lookup: CDR1 LGHNA, CDR2 YSLEER. The CDR3 consists of 15 residues. The V gene end was trimmed by 1 base and the J gene end by 6 bases; junction bases not matched to a gene: 2. Here the CDR3 reads CASSQGLAGTNEQFF. CDR3 nucleotide sequence: TGCGCCAGCAGCCAAGGACTAGCGGGAACCAATGAGCAGTTCTTC.

This clonotype was counted at least ten times. V is TRBV7-3 and J is TRBJ1-2; D remains unclear. CDR1 SGHTA and CDR2 FQGTGA come from the germline V gene. The V and J ends lost 5 bases and 4 bases respectively, with 17 bases between them. The CDR3 has 15 residues. CDR3 bases: TGTGCCAGCAGCGTTTCCTCGGGCTTAGGCTATGGCTACACCTTC. This codes for CASSVSSGLGYGYTF. Combining the CDR3 with reference TRBV7-3 and TRBJ1-2 gives the whole variable domain GAGVSQTPSNKVTEKGKYVELRCDPISGHTALYWYRQSLGQGPEFLIYFQGTGAADDSGLPNDRFFAVRPEGSVSTLKIQRTERGDSAVYLCASSVSSGLGYGYTFGSGTRLTVV.

The chain is built from TRBV27 and TRBJ2-2; the match to TRBD2 covers 9 bases. This CDR3 has 16 residues. Germline CDR1 is MNHEY and CDR2 is SMNVEV (reference sequence). V was pared by 3 bases and J by 6 bases, with 8 bases of the junction left unmatched. CDR3 residues: CASSFVPSGIAGELFF. CDR3 sequence (DNA): TGTGCCAGCAGTTTTGTGCCTAGCGGGATAGCCGGGGAGCTGTTTTTT.